This T cell receptor (beta chain) originates from a study of shared clonotypes between healthy human individuals (TCRdb year 2020). Study-level background: The cohort comprised two women and three men aged 18 to 49 years. Per donor, three plates each were used for CD4 naive and CD4 memory, two for CD8 naive, and one for CD8 memory. Blood TCR repertoires of about five healthy adults were deeply sequenced to estimate repertoire size and the extent of clonotype sharing between individuals. To increase sequencing depth and limit assay-specific biases, TCR repertoire library preparation and sequencing were carried out by different laboratories using diverse techniques. Leukapheresis yielded between about 0.85 and 9.5 billion PBMCs per donor. The investigation overall reported the following: Rarefaction of sorted-subset datasets indicated incomplete sequencing despite the large sequencing depth. Estimated clonotype richness was generally larger for naive than for memory subsets. Sharing across four donors was observed for 4.5% to 6.5% of naive CD4, over 3% of naive CD8, about 2.5% of memory CD4, and about 0.4% of memory CD8 clonotypes. Compared with non-shared clonotypes, clonotypes shared by all four sorted-subset donors had higher generation probabilities. Only blood was sampled, and tissue TCR repertoires likely differ from those in blood. Because the study included a small number of donors, the genetic and exposure-history diversity represented was limited. Pairwise subsampling indicated that sequencing depth was expected to affect the degree of clonotype sharing among donors.

The CDR3, from cysteine to phenylalanine, totals 15 residues. The entry retains the CDR3 DNA only, 45 bases that are in frame from base 1. The germline V gene encodes CDR1 LNHDA and CDR2 SQIVND (reference sequence). Ends trimmed: V by 4 bases, J by 3 bases; bases unmatched to a gene: 2. Donors were healthy HIV-negative adults with no recently reported acute infections or vaccinations. Every donor was a Caucasian adult residing in Nashville, Tennessee, USA. CD4+ T cells were enriched through magnetic negative selection, after which naive cells were positively selected on CD45RA and the remaining negative fraction served as the memory subset. Blood was collected by leukapheresis, and PBMCs were isolated by Ficoll-Histopaque density gradient centrifugation and then cryopreserved in liquid nitrogen vapor phase. Analytical flow cytometry was used to check the purity and quantity of every magnetically sorted T cell population. Genomic DNA was isolated from every sorted fraction and measured by UV absorbance on a Nanodrop 2000c.

TCR CDR3 regions were amplified from genomic DNA by multiplex PCR using the deep immunoSEQ assay. For each cell subset, the extracted genomic DNA was distributed evenly across all wells of several immunoSEQ 96-well plates, and each plate served as one replicate. For sorted subsets, approximately 210 ng genomic DNA, equal to 30,000 or so T cell genomes, was loaded into each replicate PCR. Purified libraries were measured with a Qubit 3.0 fluorometer, size-checked on a Bioanalyzer 2100, and measured again with the KAPA Library Quantification kit. A separate single-read 150-cycle Illumina NextSeq 550 flow cell was used to sequence each immunoSEQ 96-well plate. On the authors' methods: The immunoSEQ output contained only junctional sequences without quality scores, so filtering could not match that applied to full-length reads. Sequences were annotated with PyIR, a Python wrapper for IgBLAST v1.9, and V/J genes and CDR3 were assigned using IMGT germline references. Reads with weak V/J assignments (E-value above 1e-6), missing CDR3, stop codons, out-of-frame junctions, or ambiguous translated residues were removed. V3J clonotypes were defined by identical inferred V gene, J gene, and CDR3 amino acid sequence. To compute the percentage overlap between repertoires, the number of shared unique clonotypes was divided by the size of the smaller repertoire. Three approaches were used to assess repertoire richness: RTK rarefaction, the Chao1 estimator, and Recon v2.1 estimates of unobserved clonotypes. For all TCRbeta clonotypes obtained by the gDNA method from a few donors, generation probabilities were computed with OLGA. TCRdb carries this immuneACCESS record with in-frame sequences only. Its versions omit some clonotypes, under half of them owing to an unresolved V gene in the studies checked, with the rest unexplained. D and trimming come from the DNA, and the V and J calls and clone size come from that table. Present in this sample are around 600,000 clones, roughly 97% of which were seen just once. 0.055% to 0.07% of the sample is taken by the ten largest.

In the case of this clone: What antigen it recognizes has not been identified. Base qualities are not provided; no much larger clone lies one nucleotide away.

This sequence uses TRBV19 and TRBJ2-7, and TRBD2 aligns with 14 junction nucleotides. This TCR came from a woman aged 25-40 years in good health. The sequenced sample was naive CD4+ T cells sorted from blood. Taken with the paper, the label for cell subset or site translates to: CD45RA+ positively selected. The bases are TGTGCCAGTAGTAGGGGGACTAGCGGGAGCTACGAGCAGTACTTC. It encodes CASSRGTSGSYEQYF.